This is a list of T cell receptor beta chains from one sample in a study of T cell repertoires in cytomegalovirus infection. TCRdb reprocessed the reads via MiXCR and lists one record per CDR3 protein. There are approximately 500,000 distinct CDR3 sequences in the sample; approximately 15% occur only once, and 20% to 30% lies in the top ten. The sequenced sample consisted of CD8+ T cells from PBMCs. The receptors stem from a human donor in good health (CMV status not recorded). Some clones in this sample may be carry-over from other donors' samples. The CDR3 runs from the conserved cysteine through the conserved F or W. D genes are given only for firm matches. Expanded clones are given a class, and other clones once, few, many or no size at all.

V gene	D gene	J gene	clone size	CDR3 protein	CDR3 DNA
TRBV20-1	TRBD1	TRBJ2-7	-	CSAREEGAHEQYF	TGCAGTGCTAGAGAAGAGGGGGCCCACGAGCAGTACTTC
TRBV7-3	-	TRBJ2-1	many	CASSSTSGAPVEQFF	TGTGCCAGCAGCTCGACTTCTGGCGCCCCGGTTGAGCAGTTCTTC
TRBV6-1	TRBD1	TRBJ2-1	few	CASSDFRTGGLNEQFF	TGTGCCAGCAGTGATTTTCGGACAGGAGGTCTCAATGAGCAGTTCTTC
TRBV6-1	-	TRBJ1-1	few	CASSDSWDTEAFF	TGTGCCAGCAGTGATAGCTGGGACACTGAAGCTTTCTTT
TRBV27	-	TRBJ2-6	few	CASSLYREPSSGANVLTF	TGTGCCAGCAGTTTATACAGGGAGCCCTCCTCTGGGGCCAACGTCCTGACTTTC
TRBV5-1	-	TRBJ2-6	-	CASSSKLGGANVLTF	TGCGCCAGCAGCTCCAAGCTGGGGGGGGCCAACGTCCTGACTTTC
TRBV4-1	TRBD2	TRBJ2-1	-	CASSQATYIAGGSYNEQFF	TGCGCCAGCAGCCAGGCCACTTATATAGCGGGGGGCTCCTACAATGAGCAGTTCTTC
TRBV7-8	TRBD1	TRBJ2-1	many	CASSPTGDSIFDNEQFF	TGTGCCAGCAGCCCCACTGGGGACAGCATTTTCGACAATGAGCAGTTCTTC
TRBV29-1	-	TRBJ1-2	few	CSAYSDGYTF	TGCAGCGCCTACTCGGATGGCTACACCTTC
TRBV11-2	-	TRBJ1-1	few	CASSSPLGTEAFF	TGTGCCAGCAGCTCCCCTCTGGGTACGGAAGCTTTCTTT
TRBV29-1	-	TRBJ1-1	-	CSVEDGGLNTEAFF	TGCAGCGTTGAAGATGGAGGGCTCAACACTGAAGCTTTCTTT
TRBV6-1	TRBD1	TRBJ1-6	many	CASSEGRHRGRSPLHF	TGTGCCAGCAGTGAAGGCCGCCACAGGGGGAGATCACCCCTCCACTTT
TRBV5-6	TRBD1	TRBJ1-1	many	CASSRDSMNTEAFF	TGTGCCAGCAGCAGGGACAGCATGAACACTGAAGCTTTCTTT
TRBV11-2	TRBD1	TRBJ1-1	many	CASSHLGGQMNTEAFF	TGTGCCAGCAGTCATTTGGGGGGACAGATGAACACTGAAGCTTTCTTT
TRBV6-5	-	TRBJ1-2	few	CASRYRDYGYTF	TGTGCCAGCCGCTACAGAGACTATGGCTACACCTTC
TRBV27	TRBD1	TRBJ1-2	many	CASSLQGGNYGYTF	TGTGCCAGCAGTTTGCAGGGGGGAAACTATGGCTACACCTTC
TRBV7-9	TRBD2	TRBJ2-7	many	CASSLTSGSNPYEQYF	TGTGCCAGCAGTTTGACTAGCGGGAGTAATCCCTACGAGCAGTACTTC
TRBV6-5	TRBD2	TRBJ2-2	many	CASSPEGLAGATGELFF	TGTGCCAGCAGTCCCGAGGGACTAGCGGGAGCCACCGGGGAGCTGTTTTTT
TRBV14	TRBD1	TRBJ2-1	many	CASSSVEVGQGAYNEQFF	TGTGCCAGCAGCTCGGTTGAAGTTGGCCAGGGGGCATACAATGAGCAGTTCTTC
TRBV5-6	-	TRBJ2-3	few	CASSLDGSADTQYF	TGTGCCAGCAGCTTGGATGGGAGCGCAGATACGCAGTATTTT
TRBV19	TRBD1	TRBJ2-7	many	CASSSRQGVYEQYF	TGTGCCAGTAGCTCGCGACAGGGGGTCTACGAGCAGTACTTC
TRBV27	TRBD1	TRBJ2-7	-	CASSPTGQGQYF	TGTGCCAGCAGTCCGACGGGACAGGGACAGTACTTC